What follows is one T cell receptor beta chain and its context. The data were obtained in a study of control samples from healthy donors and cancer patients. The data were produced by immunoSEQ multiplex PCR, yet TCRdb's version contains in-frame clones alone and is incomplete. The table lists approximately 140,000 clones, 75% to 90% of them singletons. The CDR3 consists of 11 residues. Germline-derived CDR1 and CDR2 are SQVTM and ANQGSEA. Trimming removed 5 bases from V and 0 bases from J, with 3 bases in between. The sample comprised blood. This TCR came from a woman in her 30s in good health. The V and J genes are TRBV29-1 and TRBJ2-3; no clear D. The CDR3 sequence is CSVLSTDTQYF. CDR3 nucleotides: TGCAGCGTTCTGAGCACAGATACGCAGTATTTT.